One T cell receptor (beta chain) is described in this entry. The antigen is unknown. V was pared by 3 bases and J by 10 bases, with 19 bases between. The CDR3 contains 15 residues. Germline CDR1 and CDR2: SNHLY and FYNNEI. This sample was included in a study of CD8 T cells in Susac syndrome. Study observations and caveats: The authors acknowledged that their TCR sequencing and HLA analysis involved a relatively small number of individuals.

It was with random hexamers that roughly 0.45 to 1 ug RNA was reverse transcribed. Each CDR3 protein gets one entry after TCRdb re-called the immunoSEQ multiplex PCR reads with MiXCR. Of about 130,000 distinct CDR3 sequences detected, 85% to 95% appear once; the ten largest clones hold around 0.3%. Sequencing of TCR beta covered CD8+ and CD4+ T cells obtained from blood. The CD8+ and CD4+ T cells were isolated magnetically using a negative isolation approach, whereas the TEMRA cells were enriched by FACS. Sequenced material: CD8+ T cells from PBMCs. The clonotype was recovered from a human donor with multiple sclerosis. This chain links TRBV2 with TRBJ2-1, with D uncertain. As DNA, the CDR3 is TGTGCCAGCAGTGATATGTGGTCTAATACGGGCGAGCAGTTCTTC. Amino acid sequence: CASSDMWSNTGEQFF.